The rows below give T cell receptor beta chains drawn from one sample of a study of chemoradiotherapy in HPV16-positive cancers. Using immunoSEQ multiplex PCR, the repertoire was profiled, and TCRdb retains in-frame clones only, with some absent. This table has some 880 clones, less than 85% appearing once. This sample comprised tumor tissue, obtained from a patient who underwent chemoradiotherapy. These TCRs come from a human donor with HPV-associated anogenital cancer. Each CDR3 is given with its conserved first and last residue.

v_gene,j_gene,CDR3aa
TRBV2,TRBJ1-2,CAGTAYGYTF
TRBV7-3,TRBJ2-1,CASSPPGARNEQFF
TRBV29-1,TRBJ2-3,CSVEEPDTQYF
TRBV7-9,TRBJ2-7,CASSLGTSGRTWSSYEQYF
TRBV7-9,TRBJ2-1,CASSQGTFSYNEQFF
TRBV5-5,TRBJ1-1,CASSLQGTEAFF
TRBV4-3,TRBJ2-5,CASSQNSGPRETQYF
TRBV23-1,TRBJ2-7,CASSPPPSGRAYEQYF
TRBV7-6,TRBJ2-1,CASSKRGPESTYNEQFF
TRBV4-3,TRBJ2-7,CASSQRTGREQYF
TRBV4-3,TRBJ1-2,CASSQSRQSNYGYTF
TRBV18,TRBJ2-1,CASSYLGGEQFF
TRBV7-2,TRBJ2-7,CASSLLAGDSYEQYF
TRBV19,TRBJ2-3,CASSITVRDTQYF
TRBV15,TRBJ2-7,CATSRVGTLSYEQYF
TRBV6-6,TRBJ2-1,CATGDSGVSYNEQFF
TRBV25-1,TRBJ1-2,CASSKLGKTYGYTF
TRBV25-1,TRBJ2-6,CASSSRTVGANVLTF
TRBV2,TRBJ2-1,CASSGIRGAYNEQFF
TRBV5-1,TRBJ2-1,CASSKKTDYSYNEQFF
TRBV11-1,TRBJ1-1,CASSPRRLDTEAFF
TRBV2,TRBJ1-3,CASTEAISGNTIYF
TRBV7-9,TRBJ2-3,CASSFNDYTQYF
TRBV2,TRBJ1-5,CASSERQINQPQHF
TRBV7-9,TRBJ1-5,CASSAQSGRNQPQHF
TRBV19,TRBJ2-1,CASTPRGNNEQFF
TRBV30,TRBJ1-2,CAWSNATVGHYGYTF
TRBV9,TRBJ2-3,CASSVVGSSGEASTDTQYF
TRBV5-6,TRBJ1-1,CASSLGRGTEAFF
TRBV4-2,TRBJ1-5,CASSQDDRVWSQPQHF